This TCR beta chain was identified in a study of cytomegalovirus exposure and HLA in healthy donors. Overall study context: Earlier, 95 million to 120 million unique TCR beta sequences were recovered from some 200 million T cells by an analysis.

The V end was cut by 4 bases, the J end by 0 bases, with 15 bases between. The CDR3 is 16 residues long. CDR1 is SEHNR, CDR2 FQNEAQ, per germline (reference sequence). As for this clone: Its antigen is as yet unknown.

Study results and caveats: Per a later analysis, 15,000 to 20,000 TCR beta sequences showed association with HLA alleles at 0.05 false discovery rate. High sensitivity and specificity were reportedly achieved when the classifier diagnosed cytomegalovirus status. The authors judged a highly shared variant cluster likely a sequencing artifact.

PCR was performed using 60 Vbeta and 13 Jbeta primers. Clones were sequenced by immunoSEQ multiplex PCR, and TCRdb holds only the in-frame ones, with some missing. The repertoire consists of fewer than 200,000 clones, with about 82% occurring once and the leading ten covering 5.5% to 8%. The sequencing sample was made of PBMCs. V and J are TRBV7-9 and TRBJ1-2; D uncertain. The sequence came from a woman in her twenties or thirties in good health and CMV-seropositive. In nucleotides, the CDR3 is TGTGCCAGCAGCTCACCGAGGGATCGAGCTAACTATGGCTACACCTTC. Translated: CASSSPRDRANYGYTF.